These 32 T cell receptor beta chains share one sample of origin, sequenced in a study of cytomegalovirus exposure and HLA in healthy donors (dated 2017 in TCRdb). The library came from the immunoSEQ multiplex PCR assay. A mixture of 60 forward primers for TCR Vbeta segments and 13 reverse primers for TCR Jbeta segments was used in the multiplex PCR. TCRdb obtained this table from immuneACCESS and retained in-frame rearrangements with V and J assigned. These tables miss some clones; where compared with another copy, unresolved V genes account for less than half of the shortfall, and the remainder is unexplained. Counted in this sample were 60,000 to 70,000 clones; around three quarters of them appeared once. Together, the top ten hold about 8% of the sample. Sequencing was carried out using PBMCs. All receptors derive from a man between 60 and 75 years old in good health and CMV-seropositive.

The V call is TRBV5-5, the J call TRBJ2-5, with a tentative D call TRBD1 (6 bases). Looked up from germline, CDR1 is SGHKS and CDR2 is YYEKEE (reference sequence). With 4 bases removed from V and 5 bases from J, the gap between germline ends came to 24 bases. This CDR3 is 17 amino acids long. The CDR3 protein is CASSPRTDHQVGETQYF. In DNA form, the CDR3 reads TGTGCCAGCAGCCCCAGGACAGACCATCAAGTCGGCGAGACCCAGTACTTC.

The rearrangement links TRBV6-1 to TRBJ2-3; tentative D call: TRBD2 (5 bases). The CDR3 loop spans 15 amino acids. The germline V gene encodes CDR1 MNHNS and CDR2 SASEGT. V lost 6 bases and J lost 4, with 17 bases in between. This CDR3 reads CASRDQPGNPDTQYF. The CDR3 coding sequence is TGTGCCAGCAGGGATCAACCGGGGAATCCAGATACGCAGTATTTT.

The gene calls are TRBV7-2 and TRBJ1-2, with 12 bases matching TRBD1. The CDR3 is 14 amino acids. V lost 1 base, J lost 8 bases, and 2 bases stayed unmatched. Germline CDR1 is SGHTA and CDR2 is FQGNSA. The CDR3 loop reads CASSLGDRGRGYTF. The CDR3 nucleotides read TGTGCCAGCAGCTTAGGGGACAGGGGGCGAGGCTACACCTTC.

This chain links TRBV11-2 with TRBJ2-2; D remains unclear. Germline V gives CDR1 SGHAT, CDR2 FQNNGV. This CDR3 is 15 amino acids long. The ends were cut back, 1 base at V and 1 base at J, with 7 bases in the middle. CDR3 in DNA: TGTGCCAGCAGCTTAGTGCAGCGGAACACCGGGGAGCTGTTTTTT. Translating gives CASSLVQRNTGELFF.

The rearrangement uses TRBV4-1 and TRBJ2-1; D remains unclear. The V end lost 0 bases, the J end lost 1 base, and 4 bases lay between the germline ends. The length of the CDR3 is 14 residues. Germline assignment: CDR1 MGHRA and CDR2 YSYEKL. This CDR3 is CASSQDLSYNEQFF. The CDR3 DNA is TGCGCCAGCAGCCAAGATCTATCCTACAATGAGCAGTTCTTC.

CDR3 nucleotide sequence: TGCGCCAGCAGCCCGCAGAGCGGGAGAGGGGATACGCAGTATTTT. Translation: CASSPQSGRGDTQYF. The chain couples TRBV5-1 to TRBJ2-3; TRBD2 matches at 8 bases. Germline trimming cut 4 bases from V and 6 bases from J; bases unmatched to any gene: 10. The V gene's germline CDR1 is SGHRS and CDR2 YFSETQ. This CDR3 is 15 amino acids long.

Note on this clone: At one end the junction does not follow the germline gene, possibly because of a read error. This chain uses TRBV7-9 with TRBJ2-7, with D perhaps matching TRBD1 (6 bases). Germline V CDR1 and CDR2: SEHNR, FQNEAQ (reference sequence). The CDR3 has 14 residues. The CDR3, as DNA: TGTTCCAGCAGCTCGTGGACAGCCCCTTACGAGCAGTACTTC. Its protein is CSSSSWTAPYEQYF.

The chain recombines TRBV29-1 with TRBJ2-3; 7 bases fit TRBD2. Trimming removed 1 base from V and 4 bases from J; junction bases left unmatched: 5. The CDR3 runs to 14 residues. CDR1 and CDR2 from the germline V gene are SQVTM and ANQGSEA. CDR3 DNA sequence: TGCAGCGTTGAAGTAGGGAGGGGACCAGATACGCAGTATTTT. Residues: CSVEVGRGPDTQYF.

DNA of the CDR3: TGCAGCGTTGAAGGCCGGGACAGGGAAGGCTACACCTTC. This codes for CSVEGRDREGYTF. The chain links TRBV29-1 to TRBJ1-2; 9 positions match TRBD1. In germline, CDR1 is SQVTM, CDR2 ANQGSEA. The V and J ends lost 1 base and 8 bases, in that order; junction bases with no gene match: 5. This CDR3 is built from 13 residues.

This clone was detected a few times. The V gene is TRBV6-1, the J gene TRBJ1-5; D perhaps matches TRBD1 (5 bases). CDR3 size: 14 residues. Deletions cut 7 bases from V and 4 bases from J, with 14 bases between. Looked up from germline, CDR1 is MNHNS and CDR2 is SASEGT. The CDR3 DNA reads TGTGCCAGCATACCCCAGGGTTTGAATCAGCCCCAGCATTTT. Its protein product is CASIPQGLNQPQHF.

The chain has TRBV6-1 and TRBJ2-1; TRBD2 agrees at 13 bases. The trim removed 11 bases at V and 7 bases at J, leaving 11 bases unmatched. The CDR3 extends over 15 amino acids. Germline values: CDR1 MNHNS, CDR2 SASEGT. The CDR3 spells CAVPRTSGSRNEQFF. DNA for the CDR3: TGTGCCGTACCCAGGACTAGCGGGAGTAGAAATGAGCAGTTCTTC.

This clone was counted a few times. The chain recombines TRBV5-1 with TRBJ1-2; 9 nucleotides agree with TRBD1. This CDR3 comprises 13 residues. Trimming cost V 4 bases and J 5 bases; bases outside gene matches: 3. From germline, CDR1 is SGHRS and CDR2 YFSETQ. CDR3 amino acids: CASSRQGEYGYTF. CDR3 nucleotide sequence: TGCGCCAGCAGCCGACAGGGGGAATATGGCTACACCTTC.

The chain is built from TRBV6-5 and TRBJ1-2; tentative D call: TRBD1 (5 bases). The germline V and J ends were trimmed by 6 bases and 5 bases, with 16 bases remaining between them. The CDR3 has 14 residues. Per the germline V gene, CDR1 is MNHEY and CDR2 is SVGAGI. In DNA, the CDR3 is TGTGCCAGCAGGAGTGGAGGGACCGAATATGGCTACACCTTC. Translation gives CASRSGGTEYGYTF.

The chain uses TRBV7-6 and TRBJ2-7; D uncertain. With 6 bases removed from V and 2 bases from J, the gap between germline ends came to 14 bases. The germline V gene encodes CDR1 SGHVS and CDR2 FNYEAQ. The CDR3 contains 14 residues. The CDR3 region has the DNA TGTGCCAGCAGTATGAATCTGGGCGCCTACGAGCAGTACTTC. Its translation is CASSMNLGAYEQYF.

The V call is TRBV9, the J call TRBJ2-1; 7 positions agree with TRBD2. J was trimmed by 5 bases and V by 0 bases; bases with no gene match: 2. The CDR3 spans 14 residues. CDR1 and CDR2 (germline): SGDLS, YYNGEE. The CDR3 nucleotides are TGTGCCAGCAGCGTAGACCGGGGGGACAATGAGCAGTTCTTC. Translated: CASSVDRGDNEQFF.

The sample holds one count of this clone. This chain links TRBV11-3 with TRBJ2-5; D remains unclear. The CDR3 contains 16 residues. Looked up from germline, CDR1 is SGHNT and CDR2 is YENEEA. V lost 1 base and J lost 3, with 15 bases in between. In DNA form, the CDR3 reads TGTGCCAGCAGCTTAGTTGTCGGCCAGGCAAAAGAGACCCAGTACTTC. Its translation: CASSLVVGQAKETQYF.

The rearrangement joins TRBV5-5 to TRBJ2-1; possible D gene TRBD2, 6 bases. Deletions cut 0 bases from V and 9 bases from J, with 13 bases between. This CDR3 is 14 amino acids long. Per the germline V gene, CDR1 is SGHKS and CDR2 is YYEKEE (reference sequence). CDR3 bases: TGTGCCAGCAGCTTGGAAGGCGGGACCGGTGAGCAGTTCTTC. This codes for CASSLEGGTGEQFF.

V usage is TRBV7-8 and J usage is TRBJ1-5; D may be TRBD1 (6 bases). The V end lost 1 base, the J end lost 1 base, and 20 bases lay between the germline ends. Germline V CDR1 and CDR2: SGHVS, FQNEAQ. The CDR3 runs 19 residues. The CDR3 here is CASSLGFKGGVESNQPQHF. CDR3 in DNA: TGTGCCAGCAGCTTAGGATTTAAAGGGGGGGTAGAGAGCAATCAGCCCCAGCATTTT. Based on the CDR3 plus reference TRBV7-8 and TRBJ1-5, the full variable domain is GAGVSQSPRYKVAKRGQDVALRCDPISGHVSLFWYQQALGQGPEFLTYFQNEAQLDKSGLPSDRFFAERPEGSVSTLKIQRTQQEDSAVYLCASSLGFKGGVESNQPQHFGDGTRLSIL.

As to this clone: Within the sample, other DNA sequences also encode this same CDR3. The chain links TRBV6-4 to TRBJ2-3, with 7 positions matching TRBD2. The germline gives CDR1 MRHNA, CDR2 SNTAGT. Losses at the gene ends were 0 bases for V and 3 bases for J; bases not matched to a gene: 3. CDR3 length: 15 residues. CDR3 DNA: TGTGCCAGCAGTGACTCGCAGGGAGGGACAGATACGCAGTATTTT. Residues: CASSDSQGGTDTQYF.

This clone occurred once. The V call is TRBV5-8, the J call TRBJ2-7, with 8 nucleotides matching TRBD2. Germline V CDR1 and CDR2: SGHTS, YDEGEE. V was clipped by 4 bases and J by 3 bases; unmatched bases: 9. The CDR3 length is 15 residues. CDR3 DNA sequence: TGTGCCAGCAGCCGTCGGGGGGGGATTATCTACGAGCAGTACTTC. Protein product: CASSRRGGIIYEQYF.

This rearrangement joins TRBV2 to TRBJ2-1, with TRBD2 matching 7 bases. The germline CDR1 and CDR2 sequences are SNHLY and FYNNEI. This CDR3 has 16 residues. V dropped 6 bases and J dropped 0; count of bases not matched to a gene: 8. The DNA for the CDR3 is TGTGCCAGCAGGGCTAGCGGTATTAGCTCCTACAATGAGCAGTTCTTC. Residues: CASRASGISSYNEQFF.

This clone was observed a few times. The chain couples TRBV7-6 to TRBJ2-5, with a tentative D call TRBD2 (5 bases). This CDR3 is built from 14 residues. V was pared by 2 bases and J by 5 bases, with 12 bases between. Germline V lookup: CDR1 SGHVS, CDR2 FNYEAQ. The CDR3 loop is CASSLLQRGETQYF. The DNA for the CDR3 is TGTGCCAGCAGCTTACTCCAAAGAGGGGAGACCCAGTACTTC.

This clone was counted a single time. At the DNA level, this CDR3 is encoded by other sequences in the same sample as well. The chain combines TRBV5-5 with TRBJ1-1; D unresolved. The germline CDR1 and CDR2 sequences are SGHKS and YYEKEE (reference sequence). The V gene lost 1 base and the J gene lost 5 bases, with 12 bases spanning the gap. The CDR3 spans 14 residues. This CDR3 reads CASSLLPAGTEAFF. CDR3 sequence (DNA): TGTGCCAGCAGCTTGCTCCCCGCGGGGACTGAAGCTTTCTTT.

The V call is TRBV9, the J call TRBJ2-3; 9 bases map to TRBD1. Trimming removed 1 base from V and 4 bases from J; junction bases left unmatched: 7. Per the germline V gene, CDR1 is SGDLS and CDR2 is YYNGEE. The CDR3 sequence is 16 residues long. The CDR3: CASSVRGDREADTQYF. The DNA of the CDR3 is TGTGCCAGCAGCGTAAGAGGGGACAGGGAGGCAGATACGCAGTATTTT.

The rearrangement uses TRBV25-1 and TRBJ2-3; D perhaps matches TRBD2 (6 bases). Germline-derived CDR1 and CDR2 are MGHDK and SYGVNS. Trimming shortened V by 8 bases and J by 2 bases, and 11 bases separated the two germline ends. This CDR3 is 13 amino acids long. The CDR3 coding sequence is TGTGCCAGCCTTAGCGGTGTCACAGATACGCAGTATTTT. Residues: CASLSGVTDTQYF.

The chain has TRBV5-1 and TRBJ2-5; 10 positions match TRBD2. Germline loops: CDR1 SGHRS, CDR2 YFSETQ. The CDR3 contains 15 residues. V was clipped by 4 bases and J by 2 bases; unmatched bases: 5. CDR3 in amino acids: CASSAISGGQETQYF. For the CDR3, the DNA is TGCGCCAGCAGCGCGATTAGCGGGGGGCAAGAGACCCAGTACTTC. Full variable domain (outside the CDR3, taken from reference TRBV5-1 and TRBJ2-5): KAGVTQTPRYLIKTRGQQVTLSCSPISGHRSVSWYQQTPGQGLQFLFEYFSETQRNKGNFPGRFSGRQFSNSRSEMNVSTLELGDSALYLCASSAISGGQETQYFGPGTRLLVL.

This chain joins TRBV29-1 and TRBJ1-1; no clear D gene. Trimming left V 7 bases short and J 0 bases short, with 15 bases between. The germline V gene has CDR1 SQVTM and CDR2 ANQGSEA. This CDR3 region has 14 residues. The CDR3 bases are TGCAGCGCTGCCAGCGTAAATCTGAACACTGAAGCTTTCTTT. Its protein is CSAASVNLNTEAFF.

The V gene is TRBV11-3, the J gene TRBJ1-1, with 8 bases identical to TRBD1. V lost 5 bases, J lost 5 bases, and 16 bases stayed unmatched. CDR3 length equals 17 residues. Germline V gene data show CDR1 as SGHNT and CDR2 as YENEEA. This chain's CDR3 is CASSPILGQGQGTEAFF. CDR3 in DNA: TGTGCCAGCAGCCCAATACTTGGACAGGGCCAGGGAACTGAAGCTTTCTTT. Looking up the rest from reference TRBV11-3 and TRBJ1-1 gives the full variable domain: EAGVVQSPRYKIIEKKQPVAFWCNPISGHNTLYWYLQNLGQGPELLIRYENEEAVDDSQLPKDRFSAERLKGVDSTLKIQPAELGDSAVYLCASSPILGQGQGTEAFFGQGTRLTVV.

The genes are TRBV27 and TRBJ2-7, with 7 positions matching TRBD2. Unmatched junction bases numbered 4, after V lost 2 bases and J lost 0 bases. Germline CDR1 reads MNHEY; CDR2 reads SMNVEV (reference sequence). The CDR3 sequence is 15 residues long. The CDR3: CASSLEAGSSYEQYF. CDR3 DNA sequence: TGTGCCAGCAGTTTAGAAGCGGGGAGCTCCTACGAGCAGTACTTC.

The V call is TRBV4-2, the J call TRBJ2-5, with D possibly TRBD2 on 7 matching bases. The DNA matches TRBJ2-7 better at its end, which makes the J call doubtful. CDR1 and CDR2 from the germline V gene are LGHNA and YNFKEQ. This CDR3 comprises 15 residues. The CDR3 spells CASSQDLGGAYEQYF. CDR3 bases: TGTGCCAGCAGCCAAGATCTGGGGGGGGCTTACGAGCAGTACTTC.

This CDR3 is CASGAGAQYEQYF. The CDR3 nucleotides read TGTGCCAGCGGCGCGGGCGCTCAATACGAGCAGTACTTC. The V gene is TRBV5-4, the J gene TRBJ2-5, with D possibly matching TRBD2 (5 bases). The J call may not be correct, given that the DNA end is closer to TRBJ2-7. Germline loops: CDR1 SGHNT, CDR2 YYREEE (reference sequence). The CDR3 loop spans 13 amino acids.

The V gene is TRBV4-2, the J gene TRBJ2-3; 9 bases agree with TRBD2. Germline CDR1 is LGHNA and CDR2 is YNFKEQ. The CDR3 covers 14 residues. Trimming took 3 bases from V and 5 from J; bases not matched to a gene: 3. The CDR3 sequence: CASSQLAGRDTQYF. The CDR3 region has the DNA TGTGCCAGCAGCCAGCTAGCGGGACGAGATACGCAGTATTTT.